This T cell receptor (beta chain) was sequenced for a study of CD4+ T cells in melanoma. With regard to this clone: Its cognate antigen is unknown.

Study-level findings and limits: A reported correlation linked neoantigen-specific CD4+ T cells to CD8+, macrophage and B cell function. Neoantigen-specific CD4+ T cells in melanoma reportedly had diverse differentiation states.

Using immunoSEQ multiplex PCR, the repertoire was profiled, and TCRdb retains in-frame clones only, with some absent. This sample carries 20,000 to 25,000 clones, almost 85% of them seen once, and the ten largest clones take 3.5% to 4%. Germline V gene sequence: CDR1 LGHNT, CDR2 FRNRAP. V lost 0 bases and J 1 base, leaving 12 bases between the germline ends. There are 16 residues in the CDR3. The chain combines TRBV12-5 with TRBJ2-5; the D is unclear. Specimen: cells from a culture (not recorded whether cultured in vitro). The TCR comes from a human donor with melanoma. The CDR3 region has the DNA TGTGCTAGTGGTTTGGTACTTAGGAGAAGCCAAGAGACCCAGTACTTC. It yields the protein CASGLVLRRSQETQYF.